The 29 T cell receptor beta chains given below trace back to one sample, sequenced in a study of breast tumors, draining lymph nodes, adjacent tissues. Samples came from axillary lymph nodes draining the breast cancer. TCRdb re-called the multiplex PCR reads with MiXCR, one entry per CDR3 protein. The sample shows around 140,000 distinct CDR3 sequences, around 22% of them seen only once. The sequenced material came from axillary lymph node tissue. The source is a female donor with breast cancer. Some clones in this sample may be carry-over from other donors' samples.

This clonotype was picked up many times. The chain links TRBV9 to TRBJ2-1, with TRBD2 matching over 8 bases. In germline, CDR1 is SGDLS, CDR2 YYNGEE. V lost 4 bases and J lost 5; bases outside the gene matches: 5. This CDR3 contains 14 residues. The CDR3 DNA sequence: TGTGCCAGCAGCTCTCATAGCGGGGACAATGAGCAGTTCTTC. Translated, it gives CASSSHSGDNEQFF.

The gene calls are TRBV7-2 and TRBJ2-7, with TRBD2 matching 7 bases. V dropped 3 bases and J dropped 6; count of bases not matched to a gene: 11. Germline CDR1 and CDR2: SGHTA and FQGNSA. This CDR3 comprises 15 residues. This CDR3 is CASSFDRGGSCEQYF. CDR3 DNA: TGTGCCAGCAGCTTTGACCGGGGAGGGAGCTGCGAGCAGTACTTC.

This clonotype has a handful of counts. This chain joins TRBV25-1 and TRBJ2-7; D ambiguous. Germline values: CDR1 MGHDK, CDR2 SYGVNS. The CDR3 has 15 residues. The V end was cut by 3 bases, the J end by 3 bases, with 15 bases between. The CDR3 reads CASSDTATPGYEQYF. Written as DNA, the CDR3 is TGTGCCAGCAGTGATACGGCCACCCCAGGCTACGAGCAGTACTTC.

In this sample, this clonotype turned up many times. V gene TRBV10-3 combines with J gene TRBJ2-2, with D perhaps TRBD1 (7 bases). The length of the CDR3 is 15 residues. Trimming left V 6 bases short and J 5 bases short, with 16 bases between. The germline gives CDR1 ENHRY, CDR2 SYGVKD. CDR3 amino acids: CAISQQGTGTGELFF. The CDR3 DNA sequence: TGTGCCATCAGCCAACAGGGGACTGGGACCGGGGAGCTGTTTTTT.

This clonotype was counted ten times or more. The rearrangement uses TRBV9 and TRBJ2-2; D remains unclear. With 0 bases removed from V and 0 bases from J, the gap between germline ends came to 9 bases. The CDR3 length is 16 residues. Germline assignment: CDR1 SGDLS and CDR2 YYNGEE. This chain's CDR3 is CASSVDLGTNTGELFF. In DNA, the CDR3 is TGTGCCAGCAGCGTAGATTTAGGAACGAACACCGGGGAGCTGTTTTTT.

This clonotype was observed many times. The genes are TRBV11-3 and TRBJ2-7; TRBD1 aligns across 9 bases. V lost 5 bases, J lost 2 bases, and 7 bases stayed unmatched. The CDR3 covers 15 residues. Germline CDR1 reads SGHNT; CDR2 reads YENEEA. The CDR3 sequence is CASSPRGTGTYEQYF. Here the CDR3 DNA reads TGTGCCAGCAGCCCCAGAGGGACAGGGACCTACGAGCAGTACTTC. Full variable domain (missing parts from reference TRBV11-3 and TRBJ2-7): EAGVVQSPRYKIIEKKQPVAFWCNPISGHNTLYWYLQNLGQGPELLIRYENEEAVDDSQLPKDRFSAERLKGVDSTLKIQPAELGDSAVYLCASSPRGTGTYEQYFGPGTRLTVT.

This clonotype was seen ten or more times. It is unclear where the CDR3 begins or ends on the DNA, so no DNA is shown, and the CDR3 is as TCRdb lists it. This chain links TRBV5-6 with TRBJ2-7; TRBD1, as called in the table, went unchecked against the DNA. Per the germline V gene, CDR1 is SGHDT and CDR2 is YYEEEE. The CDR3 comprises 13 residues, both ends counted. The CDR3: CASSLVGQGARYF.

The J gene is TRBJ2-1, the V gene TRBV18; 12 bases agree with TRBD1. J lost 6 bases, V lost 3 bases, and 6 bases had no gene match. CDR1 and CDR2 from the germline V gene are KGHSH and LQKENI. The CDR3 is made up of 16 amino acids. The chain's CDR3 is CASSPGTGGDGNEQFF. The CDR3 DNA reads as TGTGCCAGCTCACCTGGGACAGGGGGCGACGGCAATGAGCAGTTCTTC.

This clonotype was observed many times. This chain links TRBV29-1 with TRBJ2-3, with 8 bases lining up with TRBD2. Germline V gene data show CDR1 as SQVTM and CDR2 as ANQGSEA. V gave up 4 bases and J gave up 5 bases; unmatched junction bases: 8. The CDR3 contains 14 residues. The CDR3 sequence: CSVAGTRGGDTQYF. CDR3 nucleotide sequence: TGCAGCGTTGCGGGGACTAGAGGGGGAGATACGCAGTATTTT.

This clonotype appeared many times. This sequence joins TRBV7-9 and TRBJ2-2; no definite D call. V was trimmed by 1 base and J by 2 bases, leaving 5 bases between them. The germline gives CDR1 SEHNR, CDR2 FQNEAQ (reference sequence). The CDR3 extends over 14 amino acids. CDR3 DNA sequence: TGTGCCAGCAGCTTAGTTCAAAACACCGGGGAGCTGTTTTTT. Translated, it gives CASSLVQNTGELFF.

The chain links TRBV19 to TRBJ2-3, with 14 bases lining up with TRBD2. CDR1 LNHDA and CDR2 SQIVND come from the germline V gene (reference sequence). V was clipped by 3 bases and J by 2 bases; unmatched bases: 4. The CDR3 is made up of 17 amino acids. CDR3 sequence reads: CASSIRTSGRTTDTQYF. CDR3 bases: TGTGCCAGTAGTATTCGGACTAGCGGGAGGACCACAGATACGCAGTATTTT.

This clonotype appeared once. This may arise from a read error, as a much more abundant clone is one base away. V is TRBV6-6 and J is TRBJ2-1; TRBD2 agrees at 13 bases. Germline lookup yields CDR1 MNHNY and CDR2 SVGAGI (reference sequence). J gave up 9 bases and V 3 bases, and 8 bases lay outside the gene matches. This CDR3 region has 16 residues. The CDR3 loop is CASSYIGTSGIGEQFF. Written as DNA, the CDR3 is TGTGCCAGCAGTTATATCGGGACTAGCGGGATAGGTGAGCAGTTCTTC.

There are many counts of this clonotype. V usage is TRBV7-9 and J usage is TRBJ1-2; D is possibly TRBD1 (6 bases). Trimming removed 0 bases at V and 6 bases at J, with 11 bases between. Germline assignment: CDR1 SEHNR and CDR2 FQNEAQ (reference sequence). The CDR3 has 14 amino acids. CDR3 region: CASSLARAGDGYTF. CDR3 DNA: TGTGCCAGCAGCTTAGCGAGGGCAGGGGATGGCTACACCTTC.

The rearrangement uses TRBV20-1 and TRBJ2-1; 7 nucleotides line up with TRBD2. After removal of 6 bases from V and 4 bases from J, the junction contained 6 bases not matched to a gene. The length of the CDR3 is 13 residues. Germline assignment: CDR1 DFQATT and CDR2 SNEGSKA (reference sequence). The CDR3 loop is CSARTSNYNEQFF. The CDR3 DNA sequence: TGCAGTGCGCGGACTAGTAATTACAATGAGCAGTTCTTC.

This clonotype was observed many times. Here the CDR3 reads CASSLLSGTSGNQPQHF. Here the CDR3 DNA reads TGTGCCAGCAGTTTATTATCGGGGACAAGCGGGAATCAGCCCCAGCATTTT. The chain combines TRBV12-3 or TRBV12-4 with TRBJ1-5; possibly TRBD1 for D (6 bases). The CDR3 consists of 17 residues. The V end was cut by 2 bases, the J end by 4 bases, with 18 bases between.

This clonotype was observed a handful of times. This may arise from a read error, as a much more abundant clone is one base away. For the CDR3, the DNA is TGTGCCGCCAGTGACCTCTCGAGCACAGATACGCAGTATTTT. Translated: CAASDLSSTDTQYF. The chain couples TRBV24-1 to TRBJ2-3; unclear D gene. Germline lookup yields CDR1 KGHDR and CDR2 SFDVKD. The CDR3 has 14 amino acids.

This clonotype has at least ten counts. The chain carries TRBV30 and TRBJ2-7, with 11 bases lining up with TRBD1. The germline V gene has CDR1 GTSNPN and CDR2 SVGIG (reference sequence). The V segment lost 4 bases and the J segment 6 bases; nucleotides outside the gene matches: 5. The CDR3 is 13 residues long. This CDR3 is CAWTGGTGGEQYF. The CDR3 DNA sequence: TGTGCCTGGACCGGCGGGACAGGGGGCGAGCAGTACTTC. Complete variable domain (other parts from reference TRBV30 and TRBJ2-7): SQTIHQWPATLVQPVGSPLSLECTVEGTSNPNLYWYRQAAGRGLQLLFYSVGIGQISSEVPQNLSASRPQDRQFILSSKKLLLSDSGFYLCAWTGGTGGEQYFGPGTRLTVT.

V usage is TRBV6-2 or TRBV6-3 and J usage is TRBJ2-4, with TRBD2 matching over 8 bases. The CDR3 covers 13 residues. With 7 bases clipped from V and 5 bases from J, the junction kept 4 bases outside the gene matches. In germline, CDR1 is MNHEY, CDR2 SVGEGT. The CDR3 sequence is CASTTSGQNIQYF. The DNA of the CDR3 is TGTGCCAGCACCACTAGCGGTCAAAACATTCAGTACTTC.

This clonotype was recorded a few times. V and J are TRBV6-5 and TRBJ2-3; 11 bases are shared with TRBD2. CDR1 is MNHEY and CDR2 is SVGAGI in the germline V gene. Unmatched junction bases numbered 8, after V lost 7 bases and J lost 5 bases. This CDR3 comprises 15 residues. The CDR3 DNA sequence: TGTGCCAGCACCCCTAGCGGGAGGACCGGAGATACGCAGTATTTT. This encodes CASTPSGRTGDTQYF.

This clonotype has a handful of counts. The chain carries TRBV24-1 and TRBJ2-5; TRBD2 matches 7 bases. The germline CDR1 and CDR2 sequences are KGHDR and SFDVKD. The length of the CDR3 is 15 residues. Trimming removed 3 bases from V and 5 bases from J; junction bases left unmatched: 8. CDR3 in DNA: TGTGCCACCAGTGATGGGGGAGGGTCAGGGGAGACCCAGTACTTC. As protein: CATSDGGGSGETQYF.

This clonotype was counted ten times or more. This chain joins TRBV9 and TRBJ2-5; 7 nucleotides agree with TRBD1. The CDR3 is 15 amino acids. The V segment lost 3 bases and the J segment 5 bases; nucleotides outside the gene matches: 10. Germline CDR1 and CDR2: SGDLS and YYNGEE. CDR3 coding DNA: TGTGCCAGCAGCGCAAGCAGGGGGATGGGGGAGACCCAGTACTTC. Its protein product is CASSASRGMGETQYF.

The chain uses TRBV6-2 or TRBV6-3 and TRBJ1-5, with D perhaps matching TRBD1 (6 bases). V lost 6 bases to trimming and J lost 5 bases, with 14 bases between them. The CDR3 length is 14 residues. Germline V CDR1 and CDR2: MNHEY, SVGEGT. CDR3 residues: CASSYRGRDQPQHF. The CDR3 region has the DNA TGTGCCAGCAGCTACCGGGGGCGAGATCAGCCCCAGCATTTT.

This clonotype was counted at least ten times. V is TRBV6-2 or TRBV6-3 and J is TRBJ2-1, with 9 nucleotides matching TRBD2. The V and J ends lost 6 bases and 2 bases, in that order; junction bases with no gene match: 11. CDR3 length: 17 amino acids. Per the germline V gene, CDR1 is MNHEY and CDR2 is SVGEGT. The CDR3 DNA reads as TGTGCCAGCAGACAACCGGGACTAGCCGCCCCCTACAATGAGCAGTTCTTC. Amino acid sequence: CASRQPGLAAPYNEQFF.

This clonotype was seen more than once but under ten times. The chain employs TRBV6-5 and TRBJ2-3; the D gene is possibly TRBD2 (5 bases). The V gene lost 0 bases and the J gene lost 0 bases, with 13 bases spanning the gap. The germline CDR1 and CDR2 sequences are MNHEY and SVGAGI. CDR3 length: 17 residues. The CDR3 spells CASSYSPEAASTDTQYF. The CDR3 DNA follows: TGTGCCAGCAGTTACTCACCTGAAGCGGCTAGCACAGATACGCAGTATTTT.

This clonotype has ten or more counts. V usage is TRBV7-2 and J usage is TRBJ2-2, with D unclear. The CDR3 covers 14 residues. V was clipped by 5 bases and J by 2 bases, with 9 bases between them. Germline-derived CDR1 and CDR2 are SGHTA and FQGNSA. CDR3 loop: CASSRGPNTGELFF. The CDR3 DNA reads TGTGCCAGCAGCCGCGGACCCAACACCGGGGAGCTGTTTTTT.

This sequence joins TRBV28 and TRBJ1-2, with TRBD1 as a possible D gene (6 bases). V lost 4 bases and J 1 base, leaving 7 bases between the germline ends. CDR3 length: 13 residues. CDR1 and CDR2 (germline): MDHEN, SYDVKM. The CDR3 is CASSSDSNYGYTF. In DNA form, the CDR3 reads TGTGCCAGCAGTTCGGACAGTAACTATGGCTACACCTTC.

This clonotype was seen many times. V is TRBV6-1 and J is TRBJ2-1, with D perhaps TRBD1 (6 bases). V lost 6 bases, J lost 3 bases, and 12 bases lay in between. This CDR3 has 14 amino acids. CDR1 is MNHNS, CDR2 SASEGT, per germline. In DNA, the CDR3 is TGTGCCAGCAGGGGGGACACCCGCTACAATGAGCAGTTCTTC. It encodes CASRGDTRYNEQFF.

With regard to this clonotype: This may arise from a read error, as a much more abundant clone is one base away. The DNA of the CDR3 is TGTGCCAGCAGTGATGGGCGGTTCCCCTCCTGCGAGCAGTACTTC. It translates to CASSDGRFPSCEQYF. V usage is TRBV2 and J usage is TRBJ2-7; D is undetermined. Germline CDR1 reads SNHLY; CDR2 reads FYNNEI. The CDR3 extends over 15 amino acids.

This clonotype was counted many times. This chain joins TRBV2 and TRBJ2-5; tentative D call: TRBD2 (5 bases). The CDR3 contains 13 residues. Deletions cut 6 bases from V and 1 base from J, with 9 bases between. Germline V lookup: CDR1 SNHLY, CDR2 FYNNEI. CDR3 sequence (DNA): TGTGCCAGCAGCCCCAGCGGCCAAGAGACCCAGTACTTC. Translating it yields CASSPSGQETQYF.